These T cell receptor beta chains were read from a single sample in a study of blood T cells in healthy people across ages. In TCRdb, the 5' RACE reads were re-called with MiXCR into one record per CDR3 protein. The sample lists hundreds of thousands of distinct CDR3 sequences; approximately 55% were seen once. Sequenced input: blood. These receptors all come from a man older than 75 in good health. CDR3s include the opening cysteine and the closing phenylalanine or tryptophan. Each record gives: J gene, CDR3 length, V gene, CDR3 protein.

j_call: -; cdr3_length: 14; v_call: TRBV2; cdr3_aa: CASKRLAGVETQYF
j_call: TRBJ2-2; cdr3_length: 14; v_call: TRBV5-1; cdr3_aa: CASSPQGNTGELFF
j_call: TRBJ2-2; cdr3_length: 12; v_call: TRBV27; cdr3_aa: CASSLRTGELFF
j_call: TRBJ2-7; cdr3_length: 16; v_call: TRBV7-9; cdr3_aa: CASSLAGSRSSYEQYF
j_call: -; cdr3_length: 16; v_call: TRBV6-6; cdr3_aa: CASSRKTTPRPYEQYF
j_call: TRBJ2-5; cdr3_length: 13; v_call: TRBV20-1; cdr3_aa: CSARVVGQETQYF
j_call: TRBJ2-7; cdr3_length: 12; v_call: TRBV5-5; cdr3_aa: CASSLGTSEQYF
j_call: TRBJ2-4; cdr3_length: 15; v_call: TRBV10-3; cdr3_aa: CAISDLLAGGRIQYF
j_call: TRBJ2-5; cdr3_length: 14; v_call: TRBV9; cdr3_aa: CASNLGEGSETQYF
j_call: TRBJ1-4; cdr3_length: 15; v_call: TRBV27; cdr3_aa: CASSLGQGFNEKLFF
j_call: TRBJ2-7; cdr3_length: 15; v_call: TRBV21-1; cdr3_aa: CASSKLGHSDYEQYF
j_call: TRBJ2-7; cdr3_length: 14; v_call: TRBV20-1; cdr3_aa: CSAPTTRASDEQYF
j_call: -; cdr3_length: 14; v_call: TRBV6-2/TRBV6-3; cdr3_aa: CASRRRDRGYEQYF
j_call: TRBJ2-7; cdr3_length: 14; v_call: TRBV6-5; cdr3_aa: CASSFSGTYYEQYF
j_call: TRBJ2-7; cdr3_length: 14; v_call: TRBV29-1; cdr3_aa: CSVERRTGSYEQYF
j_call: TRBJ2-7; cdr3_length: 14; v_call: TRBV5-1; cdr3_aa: CASSLVTGPYEQYF
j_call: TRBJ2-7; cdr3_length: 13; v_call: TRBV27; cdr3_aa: CAPPDGTSLEQYF
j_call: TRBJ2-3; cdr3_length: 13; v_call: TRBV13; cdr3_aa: CASGRRVSDTQYF
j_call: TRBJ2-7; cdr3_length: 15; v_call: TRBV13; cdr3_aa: CASSQSGSGSYEQYF
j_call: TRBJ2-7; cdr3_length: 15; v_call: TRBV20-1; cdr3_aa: CSARAPGQGAGEQYF
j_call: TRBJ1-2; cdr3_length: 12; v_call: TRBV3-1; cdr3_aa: CASSQGAQSYTF
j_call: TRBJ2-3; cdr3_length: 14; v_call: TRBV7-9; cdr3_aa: CASSFMELHRYAYF
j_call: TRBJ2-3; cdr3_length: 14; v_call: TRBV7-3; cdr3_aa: CASSSGQGGDTQYF
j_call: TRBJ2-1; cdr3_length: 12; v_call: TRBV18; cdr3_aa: CASSPSANEQFF
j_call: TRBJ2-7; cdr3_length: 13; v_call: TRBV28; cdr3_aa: CASLLVGTGSLYF
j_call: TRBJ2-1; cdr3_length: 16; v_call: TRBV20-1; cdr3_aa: CSARQAGGFSYNEQFF
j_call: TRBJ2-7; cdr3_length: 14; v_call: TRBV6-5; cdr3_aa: CASSYSDSPRRLYF
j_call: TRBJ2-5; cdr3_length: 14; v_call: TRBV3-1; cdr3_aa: CASSSSRVGHEQYF
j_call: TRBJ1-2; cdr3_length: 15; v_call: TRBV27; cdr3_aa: CASSPFAGTISGYTF
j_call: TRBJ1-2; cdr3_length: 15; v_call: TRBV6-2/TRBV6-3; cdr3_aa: CASSFGTGGYYGYTF
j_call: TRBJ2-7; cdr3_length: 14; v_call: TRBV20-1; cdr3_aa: CSAATGKNTYEQYF
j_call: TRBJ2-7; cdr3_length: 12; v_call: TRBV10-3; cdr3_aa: CAIRAAGDEQYF
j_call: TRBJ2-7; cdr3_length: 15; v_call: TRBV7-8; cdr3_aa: CASSLGLGSPYEQYF
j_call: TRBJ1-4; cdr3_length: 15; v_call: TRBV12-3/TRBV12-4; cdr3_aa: CASSLYPAANEKLFF
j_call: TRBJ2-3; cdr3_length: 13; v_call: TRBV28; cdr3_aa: CASGGTPTDTQYF
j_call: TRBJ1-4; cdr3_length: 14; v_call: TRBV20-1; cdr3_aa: CSGRVGNGWEKLFF
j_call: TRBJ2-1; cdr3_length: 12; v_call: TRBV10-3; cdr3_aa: CASWDRGAEQFF
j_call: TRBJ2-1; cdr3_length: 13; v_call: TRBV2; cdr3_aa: CASSEGSWGEQFF
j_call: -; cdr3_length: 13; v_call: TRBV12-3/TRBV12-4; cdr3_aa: CASFRRGTGEQYF
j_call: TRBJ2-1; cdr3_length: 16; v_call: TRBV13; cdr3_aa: CASSFVRDSPYNEQFF